A single sample is the source of the 16 T cell receptor beta chains below, sequenced in a study of response to subunit inactivated influenza vaccine (dated by TCRdb to between 2017 and 2018). Library preparation employed RT-PCR. The sequencing machine was an Illumina HiSeq 2500. The raw public data were reprocessed by TCRdb itself: fastp quality trimming at Q25, MiXCR clonotype calling, in-frame beta chains only. CDR3 protein sequences are deduplicated, and each keeps its most common genes and DNA. The sample contains a few hundred thousand distinct CDR3 sequences, about 14% of them found a single time. The top ten clonotypes cover approximately 10% of the sample. The source was PBMCs from blood, collected 11 to 12 days after vaccination. The receptors stem from a man aged 45 to 65 who received an inactivated influenza vaccine. Donor details come from another sample of the same person, matched by shared clones.

V and J are TRBV7-8 and TRBJ2-1; 13 bases are a match to TRBD2. The CDR3 is 16 amino acids. Germline assignment: CDR1 SGHVS and CDR2 FQNEAQ. J gave up 7 bases and V 5 bases, and 8 bases lay outside the gene matches. In DNA form, the CDR3 reads TGTGCCAGCAGCCGTTCTCGACTAGCGGGAGGAAATGAGCAGTTCTTC. Protein product: CASSRSRLAGGNEQFF.

V and J are TRBV7-2 and TRBJ2-1, with 8 bases fitting TRBD1. V lost 3 bases, J lost 6 bases, and 4 bases stayed unmatched. Germline-derived CDR1 and CDR2 are SGHTA and FQGNSA. The CDR3 consists of 14 residues. In nucleotides, the CDR3 is TGTGCCAGCAGCTTGCCAGGGGGCTTCAATGAGCAGTTCTTC. Amino acids: CASSLPGGFNEQFF.

J is TRBJ2-3 and V is TRBV11-2; 9 bases are shared with TRBD2. The junction had 12 bases not matched to a gene; V was cut back by 7 bases and J by 4 bases. Germline V gives CDR1 SGHAT, CDR2 FQNNGV. There are 16 residues in the CDR3. CDR3 nucleotides: TGTGCCAGCACCCACGATAGCGGGGGAATGGCAGATACGCAGTATTTT. This codes for CASTHDSGGMADTQYF.

This clonotype was counted between two and nine times. V gene TRBV14 combines with J gene TRBJ2-5; no firm D call. V dropped 4 bases and J dropped 5 bases, with 14 bases sitting between them. This CDR3 has 14 residues. Germline CDR1 reads SGHDN; CDR2 reads FVKESK. DNA of the CDR3: TGTGCCAGCAGCCTTTTATCGAGTCGGGAGACCCAGTACTTC. Translating gives CASSLLSSRETQYF.

The chain couples TRBV18 to TRBJ2-6; D unresolved. Germline CDR1 and CDR2: KGHSH and LQKENI. V gave up 3 bases and J gave up 1 base, with 16 bases separating them. The CDR3 is 18 amino acids. The CDR3 spells CASSPSQRITSGANVLTF. The CDR3 nucleotides are TGTGCCAGCTCACCGTCTCAACGAATTACTTCTGGGGCCAACGTCCTGACTTTC.

This rearrangement joins TRBV12-3 or TRBV12-4 to TRBJ1-5; D perhaps matches TRBD1 (5 bases). This CDR3 has 13 amino acids. V lost 4 bases and J lost 4, with 8 bases in between. Written as DNA, the CDR3 is TGTGCCAGCAGTTCGACAGCTAATCAGCCCCAGCATTTT. Amino acid sequence: CASSSTANQPQHF.

A few counts support this clonotype. CDR3: CASSLGANWDYEQYF. The CDR3 DNA reads as TGTGCCAGCAGCTTAGGGGCTAACTGGGACTACGAGCAGTACTTC. The chain carries TRBV7-2 and TRBJ2-7; D remains unclear. This CDR3 is built from 15 residues. CDR1 and CDR2 (germline): SGHTA, FQGNSA. V shed 1 base and J shed 3 bases, with 13 bases lying between them.

V usage is TRBV19 and J usage is TRBJ2-5; D may be TRBD1 (6 bases). V was cut by 5 bases and J by 4 bases, with 14 bases left in between. The CDR3 covers 14 residues. Germline CDR1 and CDR2: LNHDA and SQIVND (reference sequence). Here the CDR3 reads CASSLQGITETQYF. The CDR3 nucleotides read TGTGCCAGTAGTCTTCAGGGGATCACAGAGACCCAGTACTTC. Using reference TRBV19 and TRBJ2-5 for the parts outside the CDR3, the full variable domain is DGGITQSPKYLFRKEGQNVTLSCEQNLNHDAMYWYRQDPGQGLRLIYYSQIVNDFQKGDIAEGYSVSREKKESFPLTVTSAQKNPTAFYLCASSLQGITETQYFGPGTRLLVL.

The gene calls are TRBV15 and TRBJ2-1; no definite D call. V lost 2 bases, J lost 0 bases, and 11 bases lay in between. Germline CDR1 and CDR2: LNHNV and YYDKDF (reference sequence). The CDR3 has 16 amino acids. The DNA for the CDR3 is TGTGCCACCAGCAGAATGTCAGCGAGCTCCTACAATGAGCAGTTCTTC. It specifies CATSRMSASSYNEQFF.

This clonotype was found many times. CDR3: CARTCDRRSYEQYF. The CDR3 DNA is TGCGCCAGAACCTGCGACAGGAGATCCTACGAGCAGTACTTC. The gene calls are TRBV4-1 and TRBJ2-7; D may be TRBD1 (6 bases). Trimming took off 9 bases at V and 1 base at J, with 16 bases between the two ends. Per the germline V gene, CDR1 is MGHRA and CDR2 is YSYEKL. This CDR3 has 14 amino acids.

This clonotype was seen only a few times. This sequence joins TRBV29-1 and TRBJ1-1, with a possible D match to TRBD1 (5 bases). The CDR3 length is 14 residues. Germline CDR1 and CDR2: SQVTM and ANQGSEA. V was clipped by 5 bases and J by 5 bases, with 18 bases between them. CDR3 protein: CSVRGAAGGTEAFF. The CDR3 DNA reads as TGCAGCGTTCGAGGGGCCGCCGGGGGGACTGAAGCTTTCTTT.

This clonotype was recorded a few times. CDR3: CASSVGGGRSNEQYF. CDR3 in DNA: TGTGCCAGCAGCGTAGGCGGCGGGAGGAGCAACGAGCAGTACTTC. The chain carries TRBV9 and TRBJ2-7; 8 nucleotides align to TRBD2. The CDR3 is 15 amino acids. CDR1 and CDR2 (germline): SGDLS, YYNGEE. V dropped 0 bases and J dropped 5; count of bases not matched to a gene: 7.

This clonotype has just a few counts. The V gene is TRBV10-3, the J gene TRBJ2-3; 12 positions match TRBD1. This CDR3 comprises 16 residues. CDR1 and CDR2 from the germline V gene are ENHRY and SYGVKD. The V gene end was trimmed by 11 bases and the J gene end by 4 bases; junction bases not matched to a gene: 13. The chain's CDR3 is CAATGTGGPRADTQYF. The DNA for the CDR3 is TGTGCCGCGACCGGGACAGGGGGCCCTAGGGCAGATACGCAGTATTTT.

This clonotype was recorded at least ten times. The V gene is TRBV12-3 or TRBV12-4, the J gene TRBJ2-1; 8 nucleotides line up with TRBD2. Trimming removed 8 bases from V and 0 bases from J; junction bases left unmatched: 3. The CDR3 spans 14 residues. The chain's CDR3 is CASREGPSYNEQFF. As DNA, the CDR3 is TGTGCCAGCCGGGAGGGCCCCTCCTACAATGAGCAGTTCTTC.

In this sample, this clonotype turned up a few times. The V gene is TRBV7-2, the J gene TRBJ2-3; 11 nucleotides align to TRBD2. V lost 4 bases to trimming and J lost 4 bases; unmatched junction nucleotides: 4. Germline lookup yields CDR1 SGHTA and CDR2 FQGNSA. The CDR3 totals 15 residues. The CDR3 region has the DNA TGTGCCAGCAGCTCCTTAGCGGGAGGGCCAGATACGCAGTATTTT. This encodes CASSSLAGGPDTQYF.

The CDR3 nucleotides read TGCAGTGCTTATACGACTAGCGGGGACGAGCAGTACTTC. Encoded protein: CSAYTTSGDEQYF. The chain is built from TRBV20-1 and TRBJ2-7, with 11 bases aligning to TRBD2. V trimming: 5 bases; J trimming: 5 bases; junction bases outside the gene matches: 5. The CDR3 is 13 amino acids. The germline V gene has CDR1 DFQATT and CDR2 SNEGSKA (reference sequence).